This is a list of T cell receptor beta chains from one sample in a study of vaccination and CD4 T cells after COVID-19. These receptors are not linked to any known antigen. TCRdb re-called the PCR reads with MiXCR, one entry per CDR3 protein. The repertoire holds 13,000 to 15,000 distinct CDR3 sequences, with roughly 60% as singletons. The sample taken for sequencing was CD4+ T cells from blood, cultured in vitro. All receptors come from a human donor who had recovered from COVID-19. Each CDR3 is given with its conserved first and last residue. The D gene is left open where the match is weak. Size is stated for part of the rows, as once, few or many counts, or as a class when the clone is expanded.

TRBV20-1	TRBJ2-3	.	.	CSARLLADNTDTQYF	TGCAGTGCTAGACTACTAGCAGATAACACAGATACGCAGTATTTT
TRBV7-2	TRBJ1-1	TRBD1	few	CASSQQGMYTEAFF	TGTGCCAGCAGCCAACAGGGGATGTACACTGAAGCTTTCTTT
TRBV6-2/TRBV6-3	TRBJ2-2	.	.	CASVSGEAANTGELFF	TGTGCCAGCGTGTCGGGGGAGGCTGCGAACACCGGGGAGCTGTTTTTT
TRBV2	TRBJ1-5	TRBD1	few	CASRVQGANQPQHF	TGTGCCAGCAGAGTCCAGGGGGCGAATCAGCCCCAGCATTTT
TRBV15	TRBJ1-1	TRBD1	few	CATSREGYRGPSEAFF	TGTGCCACCAGCAGAGAAGGCTACAGGGGGCCATCGGAAGCTTTCTTT
TRBV19	TRBJ2-1	.	.	CASSSGAYNEQFF	TGTGCCAGTAGTAGCGGGGCCTACAATGAGCAGTTCTTC
TRBV24-1	TRBJ2-1	.	.	CATSVENYNEQFF	TGTGCCACCAGTGTTGAGAATTACAATGAGCAGTTCTTC
TRBV20-1	TRBJ2-3	TRBD2	.	CSAASWSEAGGLLGTDTQYF	TGCAGTGCTGCGTCTTGGAGTGAGGCGGGAGGTTTATTGGGGACAGATACGCAGTATTTT
TRBV30	TRBJ1-1	TRBD1	.	CAWDRENTEAFF	TGTGCCTGGGACAGGGAGAACACTGAAGCTTTCTTT
TRBV29-1	TRBJ1-1	.	few	CSVEVGLNTEAFF	TGCAGCGTTGAAGTAGGCCTGAACACTGAAGCTTTCTTT
TRBV20-1	TRBJ2-2	TRBD1	.	CSARRTGNTGELFF	TGCAGTGCTAGAAGGACAGGGAACACCGGGGAGCTGTTTTTT
TRBV6-1	TRBJ1-6	.	once	CASSPLSQRGHNSPLHF	TGTGCCAGTTCTCCTCTCAGCCAGAGGGGCCATAATTCACCCCTCCACTTT
TRBV2	TRBJ2-6	TRBD1	.	CASSVNRGLVATGANVLTF	TGTGCCAGCAGTGTAAACAGGGGGCTGGTCGCAACTGGGGCCAACGTCCTGACTTTC
TRBV2	TRBJ2-2	TRBD2	.	CASGKRLAATGELFF	TGTGCCAGCGGAAAGAGACTAGCGGCCACCGGGGAGCTGTTTTTT
TRBV7-8	TRBJ1-6	.	.	CASSLRQINSPLHF	TGTGCCAGCAGCTTAAGGCAGATTAATTCACCCCTCCACTTT
TRBV20-1	TRBJ2-7	.	.	CSAEPTGATSYEQYF	TGCAGTGCTGAGCCGACAGGTGCCACTTCCTACGAGCAGTACTTC
TRBV7-3	TRBJ2-3	TRBD2	.	CASSRTSGPDTDTQYF	TGTGCCAGCAGCCGAACTAGCGGACCGGACACAGATACGCAGTATTTT
TRBV2	TRBJ2-7	.	.	CASNPDRFEQYF	TGTGCCAGCAATCCCGATAGGTTCGAGCAGTACTTC
TRBV4-1	TRBJ2-6	.	.	CASSHNSGANVLTF	TGCGCCAGCAGCCATAACTCTGGGGCCAACGTCCTGACTTTC
TRBV20-1	TRBJ2-5	.	.	CSARPSQETQYF	TGCAGTGCTAGACCTAGCCAAGAGACCCAGTACTTC